The rows below give T cell receptor beta chains drawn from one sample of a study of blood T cell repertoires in COVID-19. Clones were sequenced by immunoSEQ multiplex PCR, and TCRdb holds only the in-frame ones, with some missing. The profile shows 75,000 to 85,000 clones, roughly four fifths of them singletons. Material: peripheral blood. Receptors were obtained from a human donor in a cohort sampled during active COVID-19. Each CDR3 is given with its conserved first and last residue. The D gene is left open where the match is weak. Where a row states a size, it is once, few, many or the class of an expanded clone; other rows omit it.

d_call: NA; clone_size: NA; j_call: TRBJ2-3; v_call: TRBV14; cdr3_nt: TGTGCCAGCAGCACCCGACTAGGAGATACGCAGTATTTT; cdr3_aa: CASSTRLGDTQYF
d_call: NA; clone_size: NA; j_call: TRBJ1-2; v_call: TRBV3-1/TRBV3-2; cdr3_nt: TGTGCCAGCAGCCCAACAGGAGCTAACTATGGCTACACCTTC; cdr3_aa: CASSPTGANYGYTF
d_call: NA; clone_size: NA; j_call: TRBJ1-1; v_call: TRBV19; cdr3_nt: TGTGCCAGTAGTGTCGGGAGGAACACTGAAGCTTTCTTT; cdr3_aa: CASSVGRNTEAFF
d_call: TRBD2; clone_size: NA; j_call: TRBJ2-7; v_call: TRBV11-2; cdr3_nt: TGTGCCAGCCCGAAACTAGCGGGGGGGCACGAGCAGTACTTC; cdr3_aa: CASPKLAGGHEQYF
d_call: NA; clone_size: NA; j_call: TRBJ2-5; v_call: TRBV6-5; cdr3_nt: TGTGCCAGCAGTTACTGGCGGGGACAAGAGACCCAGTACTTC; cdr3_aa: CASSYWRGQETQYF
d_call: TRBD2; clone_size: NA; j_call: TRBJ2-1; v_call: TRBV6-1; cdr3_nt: TGTGCCAGCAGTGGACCCGGGACTAGCGGTTACAATGAGCAGTTCTTC; cdr3_aa: CASSGPGTSGYNEQFF
d_call: TRBD1; clone_size: few; j_call: TRBJ1-1; v_call: TRBV6-6; cdr3_nt: TGTGCCAGCAGTCCCGACAGGGATGAAGCTTTCTTT; cdr3_aa: CASSPDRDEAFF
d_call: TRBD1; clone_size: NA; j_call: TRBJ1-2; v_call: TRBV10-3; cdr3_nt: TGTGCCATCACTGGGACAGGGGTTGGCTACACCTTC; cdr3_aa: CAITGTGVGYTF
d_call: NA; clone_size: NA; j_call: TRBJ2-5; v_call: TRBV2; cdr3_nt: TGTGCCAGCAGTCAGGGCCTGGGAGAGACCCAGTACTTC; cdr3_aa: CASSQGLGETQYF
d_call: NA; clone_size: few; j_call: TRBJ2-7; v_call: TRBV29-1; cdr3_nt: TGCAGCGCTGGGGACATCGAGCAGTACTTC; cdr3_aa: CSAGDIEQYF
d_call: TRBD1; clone_size: once; j_call: TRBJ2-1; v_call: TRBV6-5; cdr3_nt: TGTGCCAGCAGTTATCGCGGGACAGGGATATACAATGAGCAGTTCTTC; cdr3_aa: CASSYRGTGIYNEQFF
d_call: TRBD1; clone_size: once; j_call: TRBJ1-4; v_call: TRBV6-2/TRBV6-3; cdr3_nt: TGTGCCAGCAGTTACGTCCGGGACAGGGGGGAAAAACTGTTTTTT; cdr3_aa: CASSYVRDRGEKLFF
d_call: NA; clone_size: few; j_call: TRBJ1-2; v_call: TRBV10-3; cdr3_nt: TGTGCCATCAGTGCCTCGGGGATAGGCTACACCTTC; cdr3_aa: CAISASGIGYTF
d_call: NA; clone_size: NA; j_call: TRBJ1-1; v_call: TRBV3-1/TRBV3-2; cdr3_nt: TGTGCCAGCAGCCCGGGAGGGATCGAAGACACTGAAGCTTTCTTT; cdr3_aa: CASSPGGIEDTEAFF
d_call: TRBD2; clone_size: once; j_call: TRBJ2-5; v_call: TRBV7-8; cdr3_nt: TGTGCCAGCAGCTCATTGACCGGACTAGCGAGCCTAACCCAGTACTTC; cdr3_aa: CASSSLTGLASLTQYF
d_call: TRBD2; clone_size: NA; j_call: TRBJ2-5; v_call: TRBV7-2; cdr3_nt: TGTGCCAGCAGCGCGGGACTAGTAAAGACCCAGTACTTC; cdr3_aa: CASSAGLVKTQYF
d_call: NA; clone_size: NA; j_call: TRBJ2-7; v_call: TRBV12-3/TRBV12-4; cdr3_nt: TGTGCCAGCAGTAAGGGTGGGGGGAACGAGCAGTACTTC; cdr3_aa: CASSKGGGNEQYF
d_call: NA; clone_size: NA; j_call: TRBJ1-4; v_call: TRBV3-1/TRBV3-2; cdr3_nt: TGTGCCAGCAGCCACCTCTATGGGCAGCTTAATGAAAAACTGTTTTTT; cdr3_aa: CASSHLYGQLNEKLFF
d_call: TRBD2; clone_size: NA; j_call: TRBJ2-6; v_call: TRBV2; cdr3_nt: TGTGCCAGCAGCCTAGCGGGGTCTGGGGCCAACGTCCTGACTTTC; cdr3_aa: CASSLAGSGANVLTF
d_call: TRBD1; clone_size: NA; j_call: TRBJ2-3; v_call: TRBV6-5; cdr3_nt: TGTGCCAGCAGACCGGGACAGGGTGCAGATACGCAGTATTTT; cdr3_aa: CASRPGQGADTQYF
d_call: NA; clone_size: NA; j_call: TRBJ1-1; v_call: TRBV4-2; cdr3_nt: TGTGCCAGCAGCCGGATGCGGGACACTGAAGCTTTCTTT; cdr3_aa: CASSRMRDTEAFF
d_call: NA; clone_size: NA; j_call: TRBJ1-5; v_call: TRBV20-1; cdr3_nt: TGCAGTGCTAGTGTTGGGAGTTCCAATCAGCCCCAGCATTTT; cdr3_aa: CSASVGSSNQPQHF
d_call: TRBD1; clone_size: NA; j_call: TRBJ2-7; v_call: TRBV6-5; cdr3_nt: TGTGCCAGCAGCCAAGGAAGACAGGGAGCCTACGAGCAGTACTTC; cdr3_aa: CASSQGRQGAYEQYF
d_call: TRBD1; clone_size: NA; j_call: TRBJ2-5; v_call: TRBV7-8; cdr3_nt: TGTGCCAGCAGCGAAGCCGGGACAGGAGAGGAGACCCAGTACTTC; cdr3_aa: CASSEAGTGEETQYF
d_call: TRBD1; clone_size: NA; j_call: TRBJ1-2; v_call: TRBV12-3/TRBV12-4; cdr3_nt: TGTGCCAGCAGTCTCACAGGGGGTTATGGCTACACCTTC; cdr3_aa: CASSLTGGYGYTF
d_call: TRBD1; clone_size: NA; j_call: TRBJ2-2; v_call: TRBV19; cdr3_nt: TGTGCCAGTAGTATAGAAGGGGGCCTGGACACCGGGGAGCTGTTTTTT; cdr3_aa: CASSIEGGLDTGELFF
d_call: NA; clone_size: few; j_call: TRBJ2-7; v_call: TRBV9; cdr3_nt: TGTGCCAGCAGCGTAGACGCGAGGAGCTCCTACGAGCAGTACTTC; cdr3_aa: CASSVDARSSYEQYF
d_call: TRBD1; clone_size: NA; j_call: TRBJ1-2; v_call: TRBV30; cdr3_nt: TGTGCCTGGCGAGACAGGGGCGCAAATGGGGCCGGCTACACCTTC; cdr3_aa: CAWRDRGANGAGYTF
d_call: TRBD1; clone_size: NA; j_call: TRBJ2-5; v_call: TRBV7-8; cdr3_nt: TGTGCCAGCAGCATAGACAGGGGAGAACAAGAGACCCAGTACTTC; cdr3_aa: CASSIDRGEQETQYF
d_call: TRBD2; clone_size: once; j_call: TRBJ2-1; v_call: TRBV24-1; cdr3_nt: TGTGCCACCAGCCCTAGCGGGGGATACAATGAGCAGTTCTTC; cdr3_aa: CATSPSGGYNEQFF
d_call: TRBD2; clone_size: NA; j_call: TRBJ2-7; v_call: TRBV5-5; cdr3_nt: TGTGCCAGCAGCTTGGAGAGTAGCGGGCGGTCCTACGAGCAGTACTTC; cdr3_aa: CASSLESSGRSYEQYF
d_call: TRBD1; clone_size: few; j_call: TRBJ2-7; v_call: TRBV5-8; cdr3_nt: TGTGCCAGCAACCTCGGGACAGGACCTTACGAGCAGTACTTC; cdr3_aa: CASNLGTGPYEQYF
d_call: NA; clone_size: few; j_call: TRBJ2-7; v_call: TRBV12-1; cdr3_nt: TGTGCCAGCAGCTACCGGGACAGGAATGGCCCCGGCTACTTC; cdr3_aa: CASSYRDRNGPGYF
d_call: NA; clone_size: NA; j_call: TRBJ2-7; v_call: TRBV2; cdr3_nt: TGTGCCAGCAGTGACTACTTCACGTCCTACGAGCAGTACTTC; cdr3_aa: CASSDYFTSYEQYF
d_call: NA; clone_size: NA; j_call: TRBJ1-1; v_call: TRBV3-1/TRBV3-2; cdr3_nt: TGTGCCAGCAGCCAAGTCGGGGGCACTGAAGCTTTCTTT; cdr3_aa: CASSQVGGTEAFF
d_call: NA; clone_size: NA; j_call: TRBJ1-5; v_call: TRBV19; cdr3_nt: TGTGCCAGTAGTATCGAAGGAGACAATCAGCCCCAGCATTTT; cdr3_aa: CASSIEGDNQPQHF